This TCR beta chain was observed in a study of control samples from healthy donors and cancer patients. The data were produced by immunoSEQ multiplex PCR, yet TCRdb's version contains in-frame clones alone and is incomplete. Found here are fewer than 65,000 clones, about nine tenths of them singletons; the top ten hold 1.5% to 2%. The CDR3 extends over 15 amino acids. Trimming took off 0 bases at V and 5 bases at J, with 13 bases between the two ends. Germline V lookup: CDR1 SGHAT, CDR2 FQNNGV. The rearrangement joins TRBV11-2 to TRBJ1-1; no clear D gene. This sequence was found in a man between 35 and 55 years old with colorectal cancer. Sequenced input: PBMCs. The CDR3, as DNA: TGTGCCAGCAGCTTAGATGGGGTAGGTTTGACTGAAGCTTTCTTT. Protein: CASSLDGVGLTEAFF.